The entry that follows covers one T cell receptor (beta chain) sequence. Its specificity is not known. This sample is part of a study of cytomegalovirus exposure and HLA in healthy donors. Study-wide points: The study found most TCR sequences rare, yet found some public TCRs in many donors. An analysis was carried out at a later point. It showed that HLA-associated TCR beta chains were more clonally expanded than equally common non-associated chains. The study reported that TCR beta sequences accurately predicted HLA-A and HLA-B alleles in most subjects.

PCR amplification relied on 60 Vbeta primers (plus 13 Jbeta primers). The assay was immunoSEQ multiplex PCR, and TCRdb's table has in-frame clones only and misses some. The data show 120,000 to 150,000 clones, 60% to 80% seen once. CDR3 length: 16 amino acids. J gave up 6 bases and V 2 bases, and 5 bases lay outside the gene matches. Germline V CDR1 and CDR2: LNHDA, SQIVND (reference sequence). Sequencing input: PBMCs. This chain uses TRBV19 with TRBJ2-1, with TRBD2 matching over 12 bases. The TCR originated in a male donor in good health and CMV-seronegative. CDR3 nucleotides: TGTGCCAGTAGTATACTAGCGGGGGGGCCAAGCAATGAGCAGTTCTTC. Encoded protein: CASSILAGGPSNEQFF. Using reference TRBV19 and TRBJ2-1 for the parts outside the CDR3, the full variable domain is DGGITQSPKYLFRKEGQNVTLSCEQNLNHDAMYWYRQDPGQGLRLIYYSQIVNDFQKGDIAEGYSVSREKKESFPLTVTSAQKNPTAFYLCASSILAGGPSNEQFFGPGTRLTVL.